The T cell receptor (beta chain) described here comes from a study of blood T cells in healthy people across ages. The table lists this clonotype with a few counts. Antigen: not known. V lost 6 bases and J 4 bases, leaving 14 bases between the germline ends. CDR3 size: 14 residues. The germline V gene has CDR1 MNHEY and CDR2 SVGAGI. Sample-barcoded 5' priming and a J-beta primer mix drove a second PCR of 7 to 11 cycles. TCRdb re-derived calls from the 5' RACE reads in MiXCR, one entry per CDR3 protein. Here the sample spans approximately 1.5 million distinct CDR3 sequences, about 31% being singletons. Each sample used at least 6 million PBMCs. The study's findings and limits: Leaving the PBMCs unsorted stopped any conclusive comparison of naive versus antigen-experienced cells.

This sequence originates from a young woman in good health. This chain joins TRBV6-5 and TRBJ2-3; D unresolved. The source material was blood. CDR3 sequence (DNA): TGTGCCAGCAGCCCCGGTTGGGCGGCAGATACGCAGTATTTT. Protein product: CASSPGWAADTQYF.